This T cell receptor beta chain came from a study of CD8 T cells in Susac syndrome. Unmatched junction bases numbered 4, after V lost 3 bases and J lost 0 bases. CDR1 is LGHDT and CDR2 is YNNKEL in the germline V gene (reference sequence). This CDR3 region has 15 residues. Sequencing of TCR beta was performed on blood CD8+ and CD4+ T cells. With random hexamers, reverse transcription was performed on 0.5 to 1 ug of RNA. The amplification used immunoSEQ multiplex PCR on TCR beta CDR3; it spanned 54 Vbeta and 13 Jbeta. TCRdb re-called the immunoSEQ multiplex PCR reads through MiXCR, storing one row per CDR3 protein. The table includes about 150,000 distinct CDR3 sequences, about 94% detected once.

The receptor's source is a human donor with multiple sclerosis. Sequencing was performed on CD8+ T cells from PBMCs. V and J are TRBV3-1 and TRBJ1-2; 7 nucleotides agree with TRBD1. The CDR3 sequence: CASSHRTGANYGYTF. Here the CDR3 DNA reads TGTGCCAGCAGCCACAGGACAGGAGCTAACTATGGCTACACCTTC.